This T cell receptor beta chain came from a study of T cell changes during pregnancy in multiple sclerosis. This clone was observed a handful of times. Using immunoSEQ multiplex PCR, the repertoire was profiled, and TCRdb retains in-frame clones only, with some absent. This table holds more than 55,000 clones, around 93% found once. V was trimmed by 2 bases and J by 5 bases, leaving 10 bases between them. This CDR3 contains 14 residues. Germline CDR1 and CDR2: MNHNY and SVGAGI (reference sequence). The receptor was isolated from a female donor in good health, enrolled as a control in a pregnancy study. The source material was peripheral blood, sampled after pregnancy. The chain combines TRBV6-6 with TRBJ1-5; no reliable D call. CDR3 nucleotide sequence: TGTGCCAGCAGTTACCCGGTCAGCGATCAGCCCCAGCATTTT. This gives the protein CASSYPVSDQPQHF.